This T cell receptor beta chain came from a study of cytomegalovirus exposure and HLA in healthy donors. Points from the study as a whole: The likely origin of a cluster of highly shared sequence variants was a sequencing artifact.

Remarks on this clone: What it recognizes is unknown. The same CDR3 arises from other DNA sequences in this sample as well.

Germline V gives CDR1 KGHSH, CDR2 LQKENI. V lost 3 bases to trimming and J lost 2 bases; unmatched junction nucleotides: 3. The length of the CDR3 is 14 residues. Amplification used 60 Vbeta primers and 13 Jbeta primers. Repertoires were generated with immunoSEQ multiplex PCR, while TCRdb's copy carries only in-frame clones and drops some. The sample holds about 190,000 clones, roughly 80% seen once. The chain combines TRBV18 with TRBJ1-1, with 7 nucleotides matching TRBD1. The sample was PBMCs. This clonotype originated in a woman aged 25 to 39 in good health and CMV-seropositive. Written as DNA, the CDR3 is TGTGCCAGCTCACCGGGACAGCTTAACACTGAAGCTTTCTTT. Translating it yields CASSPGQLNTEAFF. The whole variable domain, remainder taken from reference TRBV18 and TRBJ1-1, is NAGVMQNPRHLVRRRGQEARLRCSPMKGHSHVYWYRQLPEEGLKFMVYLQKENIIDESGMPKERFSAEFPKEGPSILRIQQVVRGDSAAYFCASSPGQLNTEAFFGQGTRLTVV.